This T cell receptor (beta chain) was documented in a study of T cells in women clearing cervical HPV infection. Whole-study context: With HLA typing for only a few women, HLA confounding remains possible.

All participants had a single incident cervical HPV16 infection, and prevalent HPV16 infections were excluded. The table came from immunoSEQ multiplex PCR; TCRdb's copy has only in-frame clones and leaves some out. This table holds 25,000 to 30,000 clones. Of note for this clone: Sequencing ends 3 residues short of the CDR3 end; the germline J gene provides the rest.

From germline, CDR1 is DFQATT and CDR2 SNEGSKA (reference sequence). The CDR3 is 14 residues long. V dropped 6 bases and J dropped 6 bases, with 18 bases sitting between them. The sequence was obtained from a woman aged 18 to 69 with a cervical HPV16 infection that either progressed to CIN3+ or cleared (not recorded which). Input material: blood buffy coat. This chain uses TRBV20-1 with TRBJ1-5; perhaps TRBD1 as D (5 bases). Incomplete CDR3 DNA: TGCAGTGCCCAAGAGGGGCAGGGAAGTCAGCCC. Amino acid sequence: CSAQEGQGSQP. In full, the CDR3 reads CSAQEGQGSQPQHF.